These 25 T cell receptor beta chains share one sample of origin, sequenced in a study of cytomegalovirus exposure and HLA in healthy donors (dated by TCRdb to about 2017). The library was built by means of the immunoSEQ multiplex PCR assay. The multiplex PCR relied on a mix of 60 forward primers for TCR Vbeta segments and 13 reverse primers for TCR Jbeta segments. TCRdb took over this immuneACCESS table, retaining in-frame rearrangements with V and J assigned. Such tables are incomplete; in checked studies, under half of the missing clones stem from an unresolved V gene, and the remainder is unexplained. A total of roughly 120,000 clones appear in this sample, approximately 60% of them only once. The ten largest clonotypes hold 2.2% of the sample. Specimen: PBMCs. The source is a woman aged 25 to 39 in good health and CMV-seronegative.

The rearrangement uses TRBV21-1 and TRBJ2-2; the table's TRBD2 call for D was not verified on the DNA. TRBV21-1 is recorded as a pseudogene. The CDR3 is 17 amino acids. The CDR3 region is CASSATGLAVNTGELFF. The CDR3 coding sequence is TGTGCCAGCAGCGCCACTGGACTAGCGGTCAACACCGGGGAGCTGTTTTTT.

V usage is TRBV5-6 and J usage is TRBJ2-2; TRBD2 matches 7 bases. The length of the CDR3 is 16 residues. J gave up 5 bases and V 6 bases, and 13 bases lay outside the gene matches. CDR1 is SGHDT, CDR2 YYEEEE, per germline. The CDR3 DNA reads TGTGCCAGCACTGCTTTAAGGGACGGGGGGACCGGGGAGCTGTTTTTT. Amino acids: CASTALRDGGTGELFF.

This clone was seen only a few times. The chain recombines TRBV9 with TRBJ2-7, with D possibly being TRBD2 (6 bases). The V gene lost 3 bases and the J gene lost 5 bases, with 9 bases spanning the gap. CDR3 length: 12 residues. Germline V gene lookup returns CDR1 SGDLS and CDR2 YYNGEE. Here the CDR3 reads CASSAGTHEQYF. The CDR3 DNA is TGTGCCAGCAGCGCCGGGACTCACGAGCAGTACTTC.

This chain joins TRBV7-3 and TRBJ2-3, with 12 bases identical to TRBD2. Germline V gives CDR1 SGHTA, CDR2 FQGTGA. The ends lost 4 bases at V and 4 bases at J; junction bases unmatched: 9. The CDR3 runs to 17 residues. CDR3 sequence (DNA): TGTGCCAGCAGCTCGGCCCCTAGCGGGAGGGCGGCAGATACGCAGTATTTT. The encoded protein is CASSSAPSGRAADTQYF.

CDR3 DNA: TGCAGCGTTGAAGAACTCCTCTACGAGCAGTACTTC. It yields the protein CSVEELLYEQYF. This chain links TRBV29-1 with TRBJ2-7; unclear D gene. Trimming took off 0 bases at V and 3 bases at J, with 6 bases between the two ends. The CDR3 runs 12 residues. The V gene's germline CDR1 is SQVTM and CDR2 ANQGSEA.

This clone showed up just once. The chain has TRBV5-8 and TRBJ1-1; possibly TRBD1 for D (5 bases). V dropped 0 bases and J dropped 5 bases, with 20 bases sitting between them. The CDR3 sequence is 17 residues long. Germline-derived CDR1 and CDR2 are SGHTS and YDEGEE. The CDR3 bases are TGTGCCAGCAGCTTGGATGGTGGGGCCACTTTGCGGACTGAAGCTTTCTTT. Translated: CASSLDGGATLRTEAFF.

The chain links TRBV28 to TRBJ1-5, with D uncertain. Trimming shortened V by 7 bases and J by 4 bases, and 17 bases separated the two germline ends. Germline V gene lookup returns CDR1 MDHEN and CDR2 SYDVKM. CDR3 length: 15 residues. CDR3 nucleotide sequence: TGTGCCAGCATAGGGTTTAGAGGGAGTAATCAGCCCCAGCATTTT. This translates into CASIGFRGSNQPQHF. Combining the CDR3 with reference TRBV28 and TRBJ1-5 gives the whole variable domain DVKVTQSSRYLVKRTGEKVFLECVQDMDHENMFWYRQDPGLGLRLIYFSYDVKMKEKGDIPEGYSVSREKKERFSLILESASTNQTSMYLCASIGFRGSNQPQHFGDGTRLSIL.

J is TRBJ1-1 and V is TRBV7-9; a possible D gene is TRBD1 (6 bases). Germline values: CDR1 SEHNR, CDR2 FQNEAQ (reference sequence). Trimming took off 0 bases at V and 1 base at J, with 12 bases between the two ends. The CDR3 is made up of 16 amino acids. CDR3 nucleotide sequence: TGTGCCAGCAGCTTAGCTCCCACAGGGACGAACACTGAAGCTTTCTTT. Translated: CASSLAPTGTNTEAFF.

This chain links TRBV2 with TRBJ2-1, with 7 bases fitting TRBD2. Losses at the gene ends were 1 base for V and 1 base for J; bases not matched to a gene: 4. The CDR3 runs 16 residues. Germline CDR1 and CDR2: SNHLY and FYNNEI. CDR3 in DNA: TGTGCCAGCAGTGAAGTTGCGGGAGAATCCTACAATGAGCAGTTCTTC. Its protein is CASSEVAGESYNEQFF.

This chain links TRBV4-3 with TRBJ2-3, with D tentatively TRBD2 (6 bases). Germline CDR1 LGHNA, CDR2 YSLEER. CDR3 length equals 15 residues. Trimming removed 6 bases from V and 1 base from J, with 14 bases in between. The CDR3 nucleotides read TGCGCCAGCAGTCCATCGGGACTCCGCACAGATACGCAGTATTTT. This sequence encodes CASSPSGLRTDTQYF.

The rearrangement links TRBV30 to TRBJ2-5, with 7 bases lining up with TRBD1. The closer fit of TRBJ2-7 to the DNA end suggests the J call may be wrong. The CDR3 consists of 15 residues. CDR1 and CDR2 from the germline V gene are GTSNPN and SVGIG (reference sequence). The DNA of the CDR3 is TGTGCCTGGAGTGGATTACAGGGGCTCAGGGGCGAGCAGTACTTC. Translating it yields CAWSGLQGLRGEQYF.

In this sample, this clone turned up a few times. The chain is built from TRBV2 and TRBJ1-5, with 9 bases that match TRBD1. The V gene end was trimmed by 4 bases and the J gene end by 4 bases; junction bases not matched to a gene: 8. CDR3 length equals 16 residues. Germline V gene sequence: CDR1 SNHLY, CDR2 FYNNEI. In nucleotides, the CDR3 is TGTGCCAGCAGTGGAACAGGGGGCTGGGAGAATCAGCCCCAGCATTTT. Protein: CASSGTGGWENQPQHF.

This clone appeared a few times. This chain uses TRBV28 with TRBJ2-4, with D possibly TRBD1 on 7 matching bases. CDR1 is MDHEN and CDR2 is SYDVKM in the germline V gene. The ends were cut back, 3 bases at V and 1 base at J, with 10 bases in the middle. The CDR3 has 15 residues. The CDR3 DNA reads as TGTGCCAGCAGTTTGGAGGGGGCTGCCAAAAACATTCAGTACTTC. It yields the protein CASSLEGAAKNIQYF.

The chain carries TRBV9 and TRBJ1-1; a possible D gene is TRBD1 (5 bases). The V gene's germline CDR1 is SGDLS and CDR2 YYNGEE. The CDR3 is made up of 15 amino acids. V was clipped by 1 base and J by 3 bases, with 13 bases between them. The CDR3 is CASSVWGGPDTEAFF. For the CDR3, the DNA is TGTGCCAGCAGCGTATGGGGGGGACCAGACACTGAAGCTTTCTTT.

CDR3 nucleotide sequence: TGTGCCAGCAGTCTAGGACAGGGGGGAATCCATGGCTACACCTTC. The encoded protein is CASSLGQGGIHGYTF. This chain links TRBV28 with TRBJ1-2; TRBD1 aligns across 10 bases. The CDR3 contains 15 residues. Trimming at V came to 5 bases and at J to 6 bases, leaving 9 bases not matched to a gene. Germline lookup yields CDR1 MDHEN and CDR2 SYDVKM.

The J gene is TRBJ2-1, the V gene TRBV28, with D possibly matching TRBD2 (6 bases). This CDR3 region has 15 residues. Germline V gene sequence: CDR1 MDHEN, CDR2 SYDVKM. Trimming cost V 4 bases and J 1 base, with 11 bases left between them. The CDR3 DNA reads TGTGCCAGCAGTTCTGACGGGGGATCCTACAATGAGCAGTTCTTC. This codes for CASSSDGGSYNEQFF.

This chain joins TRBV28 and TRBJ2-2, with D maybe TRBD2 (5 bases). V lost 6 bases to trimming and J lost 3 bases, with 8 bases between them. The CDR3 extends over 13 amino acids. The germline gives CDR1 MDHEN, CDR2 SYDVKM. CDR3 nucleotide sequence: TGTGCCAGCAGGGACTTATACACCGGGGAGCTGTTTTTT. Amino acids: CASRDLYTGELFF.

Worth noting for this clone: A read error may produce the germline difference seen at one junction end. The sample holds other DNA sequences that translate to the same CDR3. This chain connects TRBV9 to TRBJ1-5; 10 positions agree with TRBD1. Per germline, CDR1 SGDLS and CDR2 YYNGEE. The CDR3 sequence is 16 residues long. The CDR3: CASSVDGTGGNQPQHF. DNA for the CDR3: TGCGCCAGCAGCGTAGACGGGACAGGGGGCAATCAGCCCCAGCATTTT.

The rearrangement links TRBV7-6 to TRBJ2-3; D remains ambiguous. CDR3 length: 13 amino acids. The germline V gene has CDR1 SGHVS and CDR2 FNYEAQ. Trimming pared 3 bases from V and 9 bases from J, leaving 13 bases between. The CDR3 sequence: CASSLMNGATQYF. The CDR3 coding sequence is TGTGCCAGCAGCTTGATGAATGGAGCCACGCAGTATTTT.

This clone has a single count. V gene TRBV4-1 combines with J gene TRBJ2-2, with 8 bases that match TRBD2. This CDR3 is built from 18 residues. Per the germline V gene, CDR1 is MGHRA and CDR2 is YSYEKL. Unmatched junction bases numbered 7, after V lost 0 bases and J lost 1 base. CDR3 sequence: CASSQEGLAGGNTGELFF. Written as DNA, the CDR3 is TGCGCCAGCAGCCAAGAGGGCCTGGCGGGAGGGAACACCGGGGAGCTGTTTTTT.

This clone was counted only a few times. The chain's CDR3 is CASSAANTGELFF. The DNA for the CDR3 is TGTGCTAGTAGTGCTGCGAACACCGGGGAGCTGTTTTTT. This chain connects TRBV7-7 to TRBJ2-2; D gene unclear. Per germline, CDR1 SSHAT and CDR2 FNYEAQ (reference sequence). The CDR3 has 13 residues.

This clone was counted only a few times. The chain uses TRBV4-1 and TRBJ2-7, with 13 bases aligning to TRBD2. The germline gives CDR1 MGHRA, CDR2 YSYEKL. Unmatched junction bases numbered 0, after V lost 0 bases and J lost 4 bases. This CDR3 is built from 15 residues. The CDR3 reads CASSQETSGRYEQYF. CDR3 bases: TGCGCCAGCAGCCAAGAGACTAGCGGGAGGTACGAGCAGTACTTC.

V and J are TRBV11-3 and TRBJ2-7; D perhaps matches TRBD2 (6 bases). The CDR3 loop spans 13 amino acids. Germline V gene data show CDR1 as SGHNT and CDR2 as YENEEA. V lost 1 base, J lost 10 bases, and 14 bases lay in between. Here the CDR3 reads CASSLGHPGTQYF. DNA for the CDR3: TGTGCCAGCAGCTTAGGACACCCAGGGACTCAGTACTTC.

The V and J genes are TRBV9 and TRBJ1-2; TRBD1 aligns across 8 bases. CDR3 size: 16 residues. Trimming cost V 3 bases and J 1 base; bases outside gene matches: 8. Germline-derived CDR1 and CDR2 are SGDLS and YYNGEE. The DNA for the CDR3 is TGTGCCAGCAGCGCCGAGGGACAGGCGATTAACTATGGCTACACCTTC. Translating gives CASSAEGQAINYGYTF.

This CDR3 reads CASSQVGGFYGYTF. The CDR3 bases are TGTGCCAGCAGCCAAGTCGGAGGGTTCTATGGCTACACCTTC. The J gene is TRBJ1-2, the V gene TRBV14; no firm D call. Germline lookup yields CDR1 SGHDN and CDR2 FVKESK. V was cut by 1 base and J by 4 bases, with 10 bases left in between. The CDR3 runs to 14 residues.